Listed here are 13 T cell receptor beta chains from one sample, sequenced in a study of T cell repertoires in cytomegalovirus infection. Using its own MiXCR run on the reads, TCRdb lists one record per CDR3 protein. The sample lists roughly 600,000 distinct CDR3 sequences, 20% to 25% occurring once. The source material was CD8+ T cells from PBMCs. The origin of the receptors is a human donor in good health (CMV status not recorded). Some clones in this sample may be carry-over from other donors' samples.

The V and J genes are TRBV19 and TRBJ1-1, with a possible D match to TRBD1 (5 bases). The CDR3 is 13 amino acids. The germline CDR1 and CDR2 sequences are LNHDA and SQIVND (reference sequence). The germline V and J ends were trimmed by 4 bases and 3 bases, with 9 bases remaining between them. CDR3 nucleotides: TGTGCCAGTAGTACCCGCAGGGACACTGAAGCTTTCTTT. Protein product: CASSTRRDTEAFF.

Concerning this clonotype itself: The junction shows a germline mismatch at one end, possibly a read error. The genes are TRBV6-7 and TRBJ2-2; D is unresolved. Being an ORF, TRBV6-7 has a function that is uncertain. The CDR3 has 13 amino acids. DNA of the CDR3: TGTGCCAGCAGTTACTCATATACCGAGGAGCTGTTTTTT. It is translated as CASSYSYTEELFF.

This clonotype has just a few counts. The chain combines TRBV28 with TRBJ1-3; D remains unclear. Trimming stripped 4 bases from V and 4 bases from J, with 17 bases between. This CDR3 region has 16 residues. From germline, CDR1 is MDHEN and CDR2 SYDVKM. In DNA form, the CDR3 reads TGTGCCAGCAGTTACGGACTGGATTTGAAAGGAAACACCATATATTTT. It yields the protein CASSYGLDLKGNTIYF.

In its sample, this clonotype was seen many times. The chain couples TRBV7-6 to TRBJ2-2, with TRBD1 matching over 10 bases. CDR1 is SGHVS and CDR2 is FNYEAQ in the germline V gene. The CDR3 runs to 17 residues. Unmatched junction bases numbered 13, after V lost 6 bases and J lost 6 bases. In DNA, the CDR3 is TGTGCCAGCAGTTACTTTGCCGGGACAGGGGACTCCGGGGAGCTGTTTTTT. Its protein is CASSYFAGTGDSGELFF. The full variable domain, completed using reference TRBV7-6 and TRBJ2-2, is GAGVSQSPRYKVTKRGQDVALRCDPISGHVSLYWYRQALGQGPEFLTYFNYEAQQDKSGLPNDRFSAERPEGSISTLTIQRTEQRDSAMYRCASSYFAGTGDSGELFFGEGSRLTVL.

This clonotype was detected ten times or more. The rearrangement uses TRBV7-9 and TRBJ2-7, with TRBD1 matching 7 bases. From germline, CDR1 is SEHNR and CDR2 FQNEAQ (reference sequence). The CDR3 covers 13 residues. V lost 6 bases and J lost 3; bases outside the gene matches: 5. The CDR3 loop reads CASRRGQGYEQYF. The CDR3 bases are TGTGCCAGCAGGAGGGGGCAGGGCTACGAGCAGTACTTC.

This clonotype was seen repeatedly, ten times or more. J is TRBJ1-1 and V is TRBV7-8; no definite D call. CDR1 is SGHVS, CDR2 FQNEAQ, per germline. Trimming shortened V by 2 bases and J by 1 base, and 23 bases separated the two germline ends. The CDR3 has 19 amino acids. CDR3 sequence: CASSLYTAGIGSRNTEAFF. The CDR3 coding sequence is TGTGCCAGCAGCTTATATACGGCCGGCATAGGGAGTCGGAACACTGAAGCTTTCTTT.

This clonotype was found a few times. V gene TRBV5-6 combines with J gene TRBJ1-2, with unresolved D. Germline V CDR1 and CDR2: SGHDT, YYEEEE. This CDR3 comprises 14 residues. V lost 0 bases and J 4 bases, leaving 10 bases between the germline ends. CDR3 coding DNA: TGTGCCAGCAGCTTGGGAGGGAATCCCTATGGCTACACCTTC. Residues: CASSLGGNPYGYTF.

The chain links TRBV5-4 to TRBJ1-2; D remains ambiguous. CDR3 size: 13 residues. The V gene's germline CDR1 is SGHNT and CDR2 YYREEE (reference sequence). V was cut by 0 bases and J by 8 bases, with 11 bases left in between. The CDR3 nucleotides are TGTGCCAGCAGCTTGGGCCTCCCCTCGGGCTACACCTTC. The encoded protein is CASSLGLPSGYTF.

This clonotype was seen more than once but under ten times. The chain employs TRBV3-1 and TRBJ2-1; D ambiguous. The germline CDR1 and CDR2 sequences are LGHDT and YNNKEL (reference sequence). This CDR3 spans 17 amino acids. Trimming left V 0 bases short and J 3 bases short, with 15 bases between. In DNA, the CDR3 is TGTGCCAGCAGCCAAGACGCTCCGGCGAATAACTACAATGAGCAGTTCTTC. Translated: CASSQDAPANNYNEQFF.

This chain uses TRBV7-9 with TRBJ1-1, with D unclear. CDR3 size: 12 residues. V lost 1 base to trimming and J lost 9 bases, with 9 bases between them. Per the germline V gene, CDR1 is SEHNR and CDR2 is FQNEAQ (reference sequence). The CDR3 spells CASSLVEQQAFF. CDR3 bases: TGTGCCAGCAGCTTAGTGGAGCAGCAAGCTTTCTTT.

There are a few counts of this clonotype. The chain is built from TRBV28 and TRBJ2-1; 8 bases are shared with TRBD1. J was trimmed by 8 bases and V by 5 bases; bases with no gene match: 11. The germline gives CDR1 MDHEN, CDR2 SYDVKM. The CDR3 is 15 residues long. CDR3 nucleotides: TGTGCCAGCAGTCCTATCGACAGGGGAGGCGATGAGCAGTTCTTC. Translated: CASSPIDRGGDEQFF. The whole variable domain, filled in from reference TRBV28 and TRBJ2-1, reads DVKVTQSSRYLVKRTGEKVFLECVQDMDHENMFWYRQDPGLGLRLIYFSYDVKMKEKGDIPEGYSVSREKKERFSLILESASTNQTSMYLCASSPIDRGGDEQFFGPGTRLTVL.

This clonotype has only a few counts. This chain connects TRBV13 to TRBJ2-6, with TRBD2 as a possible D gene (6 bases). CDR1 is PRHDT, CDR2 FYEKMQ, per germline (reference sequence). The CDR3 has 16 amino acids. V was clipped by 5 bases and J by 2 bases, with 13 bases between them. Here the CDR3 DNA reads TGTGCCAGCAGCCGTGGGACTGTAACTGGGGCCAACGTCCTGACTTTC. This gives the protein CASSRGTVTGANVLTF.

This sequence joins TRBV27 and TRBJ2-1; 7 bases map to TRBD1. Germline lookup yields CDR1 MNHEY and CDR2 SMNVEV (reference sequence). CDR3 length equals 15 residues. The V gene end was trimmed by 6 bases and the J gene end by 2 bases; junction bases not matched to a gene: 7. CDR3 coding DNA: TGTGCCAGCAGCCAAGCCGGGACAGCCTACAATGAGCAGTTCTTC. Amino acid sequence: CASSQAGTAYNEQFF.